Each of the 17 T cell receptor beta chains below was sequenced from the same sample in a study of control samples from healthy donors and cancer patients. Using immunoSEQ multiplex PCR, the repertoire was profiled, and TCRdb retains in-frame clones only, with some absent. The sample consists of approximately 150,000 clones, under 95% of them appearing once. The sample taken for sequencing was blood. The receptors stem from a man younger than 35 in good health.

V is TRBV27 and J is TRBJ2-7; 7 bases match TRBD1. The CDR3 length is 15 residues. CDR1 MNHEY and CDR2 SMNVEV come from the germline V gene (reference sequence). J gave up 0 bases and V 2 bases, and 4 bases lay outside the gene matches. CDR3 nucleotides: TGTGCCAGCAGTTTACGCGGACAGGCCTCCTACGAGCAGTACTTC. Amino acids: CASSLRGQASYEQYF.

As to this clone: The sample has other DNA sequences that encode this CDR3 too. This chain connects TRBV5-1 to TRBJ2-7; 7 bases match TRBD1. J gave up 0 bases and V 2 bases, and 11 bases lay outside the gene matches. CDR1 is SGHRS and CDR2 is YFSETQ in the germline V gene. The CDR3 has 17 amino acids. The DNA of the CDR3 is TGCGCCAGCAGCTTATACTCCGCCAGGGGGACCTCCTACGAGCAGTACTTC. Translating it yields CASSLYSARGTSYEQYF.

CDR3 nucleotides: TGTGCCAGCAGCTTAGATGACTCCTCTGACATTCAGTACTTC. It specifies CASSLDDSSDIQYF. The chain joins TRBV7-9 to TRBJ2-4; D unresolved. Germline V gene sequence: CDR1 SEHNR, CDR2 FQNEAQ (reference sequence). The CDR3 has 14 amino acids. Trimming cost V 1 base and J 8 bases, with 12 bases left between them.

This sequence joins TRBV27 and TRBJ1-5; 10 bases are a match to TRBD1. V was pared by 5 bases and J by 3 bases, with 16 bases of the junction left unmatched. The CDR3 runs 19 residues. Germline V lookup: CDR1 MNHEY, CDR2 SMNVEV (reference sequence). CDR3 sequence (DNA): TGTGCCAGCAGTCGTATAACATTGGCCGGGACAGGGGTCAATCAGCCCCAGCATTTT. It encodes CASSRITLAGTGVNQPQHF.

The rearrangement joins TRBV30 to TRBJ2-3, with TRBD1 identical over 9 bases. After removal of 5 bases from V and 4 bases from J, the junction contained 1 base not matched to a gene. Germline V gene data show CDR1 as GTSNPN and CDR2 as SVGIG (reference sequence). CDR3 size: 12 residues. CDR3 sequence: CAWGQGPDTQYF. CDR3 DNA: TGTGCCTGGGGACAGGGGCCAGATACGCAGTATTTT.

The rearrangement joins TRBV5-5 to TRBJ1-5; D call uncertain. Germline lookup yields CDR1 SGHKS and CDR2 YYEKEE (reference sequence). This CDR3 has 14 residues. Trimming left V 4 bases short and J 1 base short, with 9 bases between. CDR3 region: CASSPSRSNQPQHF. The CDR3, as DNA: TGTGCCAGCAGCCCCTCCAGGAGCAATCAGCCCCAGCATTTT.

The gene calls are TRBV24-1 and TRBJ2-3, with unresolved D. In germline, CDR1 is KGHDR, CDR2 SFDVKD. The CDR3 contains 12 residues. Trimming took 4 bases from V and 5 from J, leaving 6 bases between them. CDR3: CATSDPRDTQYF. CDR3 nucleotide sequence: TGTGCCACCAGTGACCCCAGAGATACGCAGTATTTT.

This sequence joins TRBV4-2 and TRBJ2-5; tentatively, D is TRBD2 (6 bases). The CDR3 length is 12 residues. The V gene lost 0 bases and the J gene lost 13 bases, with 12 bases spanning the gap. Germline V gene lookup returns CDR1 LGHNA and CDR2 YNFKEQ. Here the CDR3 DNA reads TGTGCCAGCAGCCAAGATGGGGGGACTCGGTACTTC. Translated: CASSQDGGTRYF.

The CDR3 coding sequence is TGTGCCAGCAGCCCCCTCCGTGCGCCAGGAGAATACGAGCAGTACTTC. This gives the protein CASSPLRAPGEYEQYF. The rearrangement links TRBV21-1 to TRBJ2-7. TRBV21-1 corresponds to a pseudogene. The CDR3 loop spans 16 amino acids.

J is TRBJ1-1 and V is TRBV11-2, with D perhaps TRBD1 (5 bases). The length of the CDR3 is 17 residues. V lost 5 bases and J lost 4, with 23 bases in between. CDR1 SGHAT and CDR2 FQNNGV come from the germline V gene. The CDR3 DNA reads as TGTGCCAGCAGCCCCTGGGGCCCACGCGGTGGGGGCACTGAAGCTTTCTTT. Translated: CASSPWGPRGGGTEAFF.

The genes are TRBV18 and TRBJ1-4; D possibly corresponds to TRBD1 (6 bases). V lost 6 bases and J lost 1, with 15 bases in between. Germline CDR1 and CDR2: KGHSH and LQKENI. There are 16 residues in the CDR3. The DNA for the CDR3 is TGTGCCAGCTCCAGGGAGCTGACAGGAACTAATGAAAAACTGTTTTTT. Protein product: CASSRELTGTNEKLFF.

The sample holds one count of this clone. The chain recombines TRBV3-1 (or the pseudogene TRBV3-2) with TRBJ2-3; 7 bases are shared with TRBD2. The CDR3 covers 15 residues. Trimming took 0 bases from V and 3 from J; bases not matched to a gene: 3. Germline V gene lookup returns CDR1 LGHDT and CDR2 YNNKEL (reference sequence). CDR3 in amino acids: CASSQDPGGTDTQYF. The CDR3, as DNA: TGTGCCAGCAGCCAAGACCCGGGGGGAACAGATACGCAGTATTTT.

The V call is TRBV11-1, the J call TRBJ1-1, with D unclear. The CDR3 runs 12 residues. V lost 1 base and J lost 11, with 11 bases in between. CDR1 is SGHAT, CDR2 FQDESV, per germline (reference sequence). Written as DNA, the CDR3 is TGTGCCAGCAGCTTAGTACCCTCCTTGGCTTTCTTT. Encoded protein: CASSLVPSLAFF.

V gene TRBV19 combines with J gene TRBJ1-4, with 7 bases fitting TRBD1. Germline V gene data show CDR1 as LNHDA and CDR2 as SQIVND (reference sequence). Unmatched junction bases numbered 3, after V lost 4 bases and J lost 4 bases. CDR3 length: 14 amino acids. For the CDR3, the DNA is TGTGCCAGTAGTAGGGACAGAGATAATGAAAAACTGTTTTTT. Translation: CASSRDRDNEKLFF.

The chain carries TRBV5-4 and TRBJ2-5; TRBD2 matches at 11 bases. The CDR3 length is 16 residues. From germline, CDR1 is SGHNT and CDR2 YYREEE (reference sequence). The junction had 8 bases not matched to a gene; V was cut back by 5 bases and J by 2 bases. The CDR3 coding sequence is TGTGCCAGCAGTCCACTAGCGGGGGCCTCGCAAGAGACCCAGTACTTC. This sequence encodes CASSPLAGASQETQYF.

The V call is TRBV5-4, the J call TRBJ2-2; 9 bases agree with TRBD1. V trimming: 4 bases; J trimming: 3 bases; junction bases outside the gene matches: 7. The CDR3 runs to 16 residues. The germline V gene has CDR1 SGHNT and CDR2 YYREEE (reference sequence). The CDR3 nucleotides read TGTGCCAGCAGCCTACCGGGACAGGGTTACACCGGGGAGCTGTTTTTT. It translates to CASSLPGQGYTGELFF.

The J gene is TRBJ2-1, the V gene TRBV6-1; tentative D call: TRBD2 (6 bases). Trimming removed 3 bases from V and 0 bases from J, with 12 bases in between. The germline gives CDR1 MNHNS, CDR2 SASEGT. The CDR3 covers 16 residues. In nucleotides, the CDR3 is TGTGCCAGCAGTGACATTGGGAGGAGCTCCTACAATGAGCAGTTCTTC. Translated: CASSDIGRSSYNEQFF.